This T cell receptor (beta chain) was profiled in a study of T-cell memory formation after mild COVID-19. Trimming removed 3 bases from V and 5 bases from J; junction bases left unmatched: 9. CDR1 is LGHNA, CDR2 YSLEER, per germline. The CDR3 is made up of 15 amino acids. TCRdb fed the 5' RACE reads into MiXCR, producing one record per CDR3 protein. The data hold 580,000 or so distinct CDR3 sequences, with roughly 17% observed a single time. This sequence joins TRBV4-3 and TRBJ2-7; 8 bases agree with TRBD2. This TCR was sampled from an adult woman who had mild COVID-19 (a few samples of this study predate the infection). Cell type and time point are not known. Sequencing was performed on PBMCs or a T cell subset sorted from them (not recorded which). The CDR3 here is CASSHGIAGTHEQYF. The CDR3 bases are TGCGCCAGCAGCCATGGGATAGCGGGAACCCACGAGCAGTACTTC.